This T cell receptor (beta chain) was recovered during a study of T cell clonality in common variable immunodeficiency. Study-level results: Links between repertoire features and CVID complications were heterogeneity-limited. Common variable immunodeficiency TCR beta sequences reportedly had fewer deletions and N-nucleotide insertions. What drives increased CVID clonality needs T cell subpopulation sequencing.

This CDR3 comprises 15 residues. Germline V lookup: CDR1 SGHRS, CDR2 YFSETQ. V dropped 4 bases and J dropped 4; count of bases not matched to a gene: 8. This clone was recorded many times. What it binds is unknown. Read coverage stops 3 residues before the CDR3 terminus; the germline J gene supplies the remainder. CVID and control samples used equivalent genomic DNA input. TCRdb's table, derived via immunoSEQ multiplex PCR, lists solely in-frame clones and lacks some. Observed in the sample are about 42,000 clones, none of them singletons. The TCR originated in a person aged 18 to 75 in good health. This chain links TRBV5-1 with TRBJ2-3; TRBD1 matches 8 bases. Sequences were obtained from peripheral blood mononuclear cells. CDR3 in amino acids: CASSPGGSRADTQYF. The CDR3 DNA, read in part, is TGCGCCAGCAGCCCAGGGGGCAGTAGGGCAGATACG.